This T cell receptor beta chain was captured by sequencing in a study of blood T cell repertoires in COVID-19. The overall study: The origin of the acute and convalescent COVID-19 samples was the United States, Italy and Spain. PBMCs, B-cell-depleted T cells, or T cells provided the cDNA or gDNA that made up the material.

Source study methods: Nucleated cell counts were estimated from reference gene primer amplification. Repertoires were generated with immunoSEQ multiplex PCR, while TCRdb's copy carries only in-frame clones and drops some. The V and J calls and clone size come from that table; D and trimming were worked out from the DNA. The data contain around 46,000 clones, around 87% of them singletons. With 5 bases clipped from V and 5 bases from J, the junction kept 8 bases outside the gene matches. From germline, CDR1 is SEHNR and CDR2 FQNEAQ (reference sequence). The CDR3 loop spans 15 amino acids. The sequencing input was peripheral blood. The origin of this receptor is a man aged 40-49 years with active COVID-19. The gene calls are TRBV7-9 and TRBJ2-7; 11 nucleotides agree with TRBD2. CDR3 sequence (DNA): TGTGCCAGCAGCGGCACTAGCGGGAGTATCAACGAGCAGTACTTC. It specifies CASSGTSGSINEQYF.